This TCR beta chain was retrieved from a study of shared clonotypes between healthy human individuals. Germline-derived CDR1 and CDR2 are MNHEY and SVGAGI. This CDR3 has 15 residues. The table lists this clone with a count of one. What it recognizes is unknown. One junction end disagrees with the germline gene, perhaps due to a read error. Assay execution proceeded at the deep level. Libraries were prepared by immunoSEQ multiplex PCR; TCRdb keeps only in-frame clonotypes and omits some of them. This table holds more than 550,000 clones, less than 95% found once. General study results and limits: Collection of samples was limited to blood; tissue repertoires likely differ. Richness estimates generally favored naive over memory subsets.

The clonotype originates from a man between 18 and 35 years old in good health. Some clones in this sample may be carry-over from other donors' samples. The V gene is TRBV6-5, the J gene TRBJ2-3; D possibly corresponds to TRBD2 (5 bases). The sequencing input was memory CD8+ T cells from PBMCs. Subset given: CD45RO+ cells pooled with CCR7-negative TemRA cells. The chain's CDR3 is CASNTDPASKDTQYF. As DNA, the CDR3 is TGTGCCAGCAACACAGACCCGGCTAGCAAAGATACGCAGTATTTT.